These 5 T cell receptor beta chains were sequenced from one sample in a study of metastatic and nonmetastatic thyroid tumors. Patients had received no treatment of any kind before thyroid surgery. Through MiXCR, TCRdb re-clonotyped the PCR reads. In the table there are more than 85,000 clones, over 8.5% of which are singletons. The sample comprised blood. Source of these receptors: a female donor with papillary thyroid cancer or a benign thyroid nodule (not recorded which). Some clones in this sample may be carry-over from other donors' samples.

This clone has a count of ten or more. This sequence joins TRBV11-1 and TRBJ2-1; 14 bases are a match to TRBD2. The CDR3 totals 18 residues. Losses at the gene ends were 0 bases for V and 4 bases for J; bases not matched to a gene: 5. CDR1 is SGHAT and CDR2 is FQDESV in the germline V gene (reference sequence). The CDR3 nucleotides read TGTGCCAGCAGCTTAGCCCCGGGACTAGCGGGGGCGTACAATGAGCAGTTCTTC. The encoded protein is CASSLAPGLAGAYNEQFF.

This clone has at least ten counts. The chain joins TRBV5-5 to TRBJ2-2; D is unclear. The CDR3 sequence is 15 residues long. The V gene lost 1 base and the J gene lost 1 base, with 8 bases spanning the gap. The germline CDR1 and CDR2 sequences are SGHKS and YYEKEE (reference sequence). CDR3 in DNA: TGTGCCAGCAGCTTGTTAGAACAGAACACCGGGGAGCTGTTTTTT. Amino acid sequence: CASSLLEQNTGELFF.

This clone was observed at least ten times. The J gene is TRBJ2-5, the V gene TRBV3-1; 7 bases line up with TRBD2. The CDR3 runs 18 residues. Looked up from germline, CDR1 is LGHDT and CDR2 is YNNKEL (reference sequence). V lost 2 bases to trimming and J lost 0 bases; unmatched junction nucleotides: 12. The DNA for the CDR3 is TGTGCCAGCAGCCAAAGTGGGTGGTCGGGACTAAACCAAGAGACCCAGTACTTC. The encoded protein is CASSQSGWSGLNQETQYF.

This clone has a count of ten or more. The rearrangement joins TRBV19 to TRBJ1-6; 7 nucleotides match TRBD1. The CDR3 runs 14 residues. V lost 7 bases, J lost 7 bases, and 7 bases stayed unmatched. From germline, CDR1 is LNHDA and CDR2 SQIVND (reference sequence). CDR3 residues: CASNPGGNNSPLHF. The CDR3 nucleotides read TGTGCCAGTAACCCAGGGGGGAACAATTCACCCCTCCACTTT.

The rearrangement uses TRBV6-5 and TRBJ2-1; possibly TRBD1 for D (6 bases). Deletions cut 5 bases from V and 0 bases from J, with 14 bases between. The CDR3 loop spans 16 amino acids. The germline V gene has CDR1 MNHEY and CDR2 SVGAGI. The CDR3 spells CASSTLDRSSYNEQFF. Written as DNA, the CDR3 is TGTGCCAGCAGTACCCTCGACAGGAGCTCCTACAATGAGCAGTTCTTC.